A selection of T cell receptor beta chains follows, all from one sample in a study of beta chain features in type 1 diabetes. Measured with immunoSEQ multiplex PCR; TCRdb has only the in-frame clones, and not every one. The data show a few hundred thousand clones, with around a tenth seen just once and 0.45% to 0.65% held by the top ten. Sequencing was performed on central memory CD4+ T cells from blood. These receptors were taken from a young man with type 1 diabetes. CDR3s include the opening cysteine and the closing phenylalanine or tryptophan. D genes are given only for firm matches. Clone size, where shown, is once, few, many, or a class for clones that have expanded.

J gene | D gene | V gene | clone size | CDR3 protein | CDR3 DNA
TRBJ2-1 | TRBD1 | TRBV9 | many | CASSAGTADPSSYNEQFF | TGTGCCAGCAGCGCAGGGACAGCAGATCCTAGCTCCTACAATGAGCAGTTCTTC
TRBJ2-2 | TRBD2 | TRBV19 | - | CASSRGLAGTGELFF | TGTGCCAGTAGTAGGGGACTAGCGGGCACCGGGGAGCTGTTTTTT
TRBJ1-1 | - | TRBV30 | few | CAWSTQLNTEAFF | TGTGCCTGGAGTACCCAGCTGAACACTGAAGCTTTCTTT
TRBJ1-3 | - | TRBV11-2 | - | CASSRDKDRGHTIYF | TGTGCCAGCAGCCGCGATAAGGACAGAGGTCACACCATATATTTT
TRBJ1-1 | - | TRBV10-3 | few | CASSYGTGTEAFF | TGTGCCAGCAGTTACGGGACGGGCACTGAAGCTTTCTTT
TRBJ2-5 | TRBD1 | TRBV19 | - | CASSIEQGGETQYF | TGTGCCAGTAGTATTGAACAGGGGGGAGAGACCCAGTACTTC
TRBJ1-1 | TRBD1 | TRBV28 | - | CASSPRGTGRTTEAFF | TGTGCCAGCAGTCCCCGCGGGACAGGGAGGACGACTGAAGCTTTCTTT
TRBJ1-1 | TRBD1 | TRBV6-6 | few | CASSPHRGNTEAFF | TGTGCCAGCAGTCCTCACAGGGGGAACACTGAAGCTTTCTTT
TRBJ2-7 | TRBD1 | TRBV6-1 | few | CASRQGARPYEQYF | TGTGCCAGCAGACAGGGGGCCCGCCCCTACGAGCAGTACTTC
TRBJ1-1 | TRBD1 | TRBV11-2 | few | CASSSPYRGDTEAFF | TGTGCCAGCAGCTCCCCTTACAGGGGGGACACTGAAGCTTTCTTT
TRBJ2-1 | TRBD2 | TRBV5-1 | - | CASSLGLVQDEQFF | TGCGCCAGCAGCTTAGGACTAGTGCAGGATGAGCAGTTCTTC
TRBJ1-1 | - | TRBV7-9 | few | CASSLQGLNTEAFF | TGTGCCAGCAGCCTTCAGGGATTGAACACTGAAGCTTTCTTT
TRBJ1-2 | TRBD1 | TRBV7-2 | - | CASSETGMNGYTF | TGTGCCAGCAGCGAGACAGGGATGAATGGCTACACCTTC
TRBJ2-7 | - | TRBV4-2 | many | CASSQGATDYEQYF | TGTGCCAGCAGCCAAGGTGCCACAGACTACGAGCAGTACTTC
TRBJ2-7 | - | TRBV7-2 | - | CASSSTVRDEQYF | TGTGCCAGCAGCTCCACTGTAAGGGACGAGCAGTACTTC
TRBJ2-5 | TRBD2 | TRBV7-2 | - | CASSSSGLVLETQYF | TGTGCCAGCAGCTCCTCCGGACTAGTGTTGGAGACCCAGTACTTC
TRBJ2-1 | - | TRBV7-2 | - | CASSLVREMTYEQFF | TGTGCCAGCAGCTTAGTTCGGGAGATGACTTATGAGCAGTTCTTC
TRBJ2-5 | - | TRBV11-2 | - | CASSLGLGSGETQYF | TGTGCCAGCAGCTTAGGACTGGGCTCGGGAGAGACCCAGTACTTC
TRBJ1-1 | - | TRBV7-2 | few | CASSLSPGQNTEAFF | TGTGCCAGCAGCTTATCTCCGGGACAGAACACTGAAGCTTTCTTT
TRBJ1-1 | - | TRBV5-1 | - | CASSLTGGAPSYEKAFF | TGCGCCAGCAGCTTGACGGGGGGCGCCCCCTCTTACGAGAAAGCTTTCTTT
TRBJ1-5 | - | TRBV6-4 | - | CASSDGYSNQPQHF | TGTGCCAGCAGTGATGGATATAGCAATCAGCCCCAGCATTTT
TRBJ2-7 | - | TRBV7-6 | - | CASSYTGSSYEQYF | TGTGCCAGCAGCTATACAGGGAGCTCCTACGAGCAGTACTTC
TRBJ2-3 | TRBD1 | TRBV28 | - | CASFGHRGFVPDTQYF | TGTGCCAGCTTTGGGCACAGGGGTTTCGTCCCAGATACGCAGTATTTT
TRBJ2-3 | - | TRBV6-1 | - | CASSATGADTQYF | TGTGCCAGCAGTGCGACAGGTGCAGATACGCAGTATTTT
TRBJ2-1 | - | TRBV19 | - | CATSVVRNEQFF | TGTGCCACAAGCGTCGTGCGGAATGAGCAGTTCTTC
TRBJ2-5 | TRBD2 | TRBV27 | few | CASSLWGRAGETQYF | TGTGCCAGCAGTTTATGGGGGAGGGCCGGAGAGACCCAGTACTTC
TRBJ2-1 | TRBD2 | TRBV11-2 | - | CATFQAGEHNEQFF | TGTGCCACCTTTCAAGCGGGAGAGCACAATGAGCAGTTCTTC
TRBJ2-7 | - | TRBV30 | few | CAWSVGVQGRYEQYF | TGTGCCTGGAGTGTAGGGGTCCAGGGAAGGTACGAGCAGTACTTC
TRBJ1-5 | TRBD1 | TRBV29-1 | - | CSVADRGQDQPQHF | TGCAGCGTCGCCGACAGGGGGCAAGATCAGCCCCAGCATTTT
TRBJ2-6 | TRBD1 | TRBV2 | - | CASSSQGAGANVLTF | TGTGCCAGCAGCTCACAGGGGGCTGGGGCCAACGTCCTGACTTTC
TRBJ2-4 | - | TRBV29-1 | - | CSVESGDGIQYF | TGCAGCGTTGAATCAGGGGATGGTATTCAGTACTTC
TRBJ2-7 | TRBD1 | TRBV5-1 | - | CASSPTGTSYEQYF | TGCGCCAGCAGCCCGACAGGGACCTCCTACGAGCAGTACTTC
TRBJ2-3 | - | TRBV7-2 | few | CASSFPKGGTDTQYF | TGTGCCAGCAGCTTTCCAAAAGGAGGCACAGATACGCAGTATTTT
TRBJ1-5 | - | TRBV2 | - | CASSQGVLGGNQPQHF | TGTGCCAGCAGCCAAGGGGTCCTTGGGGGGAATCAGCCCCAGCATTTT
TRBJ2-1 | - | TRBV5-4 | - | CASSLGPIDEQFF | TGTGCCAGCAGCTTGGGCCCTATCGATGAGCAGTTCTTC
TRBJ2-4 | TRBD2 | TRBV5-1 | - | CARRPGLAGDLVLAKNIQYF | TGCGCCAGACGTCCGGGACTAGCGGGAGATCTCGTCCTAGCCAAAAACATTCAGTACTTC
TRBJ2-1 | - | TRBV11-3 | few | CASSLGGPRGQFF | TGTGCCAGCAGCTTAGGTGGCCCCAGAGGGCAGTTCTTC
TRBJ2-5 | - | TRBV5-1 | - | CASSPPGETQYF | TGTGCCAGCAGCCCCCCGGGAGAGACCCAGTACTTC
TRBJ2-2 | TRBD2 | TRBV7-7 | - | CASSLNSGRSTGELFF | TGTGCCAGCAGCCTAAATAGCGGGAGGAGCACCGGGGAGCTGTTTTTT
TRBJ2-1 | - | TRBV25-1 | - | CASSDKQGWEQFF | TGTGCCAGCAGTGATAAACAGGGATGGGAGCAGTTCTTC
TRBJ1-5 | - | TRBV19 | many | CASSRGTSGFSNQPQHF | TGTGCCAGTAGTAGGGGGACCTCTGGATTTAGCAATCAGCCCCAGCATTTT
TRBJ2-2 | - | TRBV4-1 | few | CASSRPPGRIANTGELFF | TGCGCCAGCAGCCGACCTCCGGGACGCATCGCGAACACCGGGGAGCTGTTTTTT
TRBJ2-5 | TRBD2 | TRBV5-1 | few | CASSLGVLAGRETQYF | TGCGCCAGCAGCTTGGGTGTTCTAGCGGGAAGAGAGACCCAGTACTTC
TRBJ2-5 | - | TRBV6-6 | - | CASSYGSSTSETQYF | TGTGCCAGCAGTTACGGGAGCTCAACTTCAGAGACCCAGTACTTC
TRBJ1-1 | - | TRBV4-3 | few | CASSQVPGQNTEAFF | TGCGCCAGCAGCCAAGTACCAGGCCAAAACACTGAAGCTTTCTTT
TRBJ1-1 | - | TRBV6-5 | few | CASSLSGGDTEAFF | TGTGCCAGCAGTCTCTCCGGGGGGGACACTGAAGCTTTCTTT
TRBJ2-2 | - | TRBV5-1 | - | CASSPTGANTGELFF | TGCGCCAGCAGCCCGACAGGCGCGAACACCGGGGAGCTGTTTTTT
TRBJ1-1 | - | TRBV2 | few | CASTVGAGTEAFF | TGTGCCAGTACGGTGGGGGCGGGCACTGAAGCTTTCTTT
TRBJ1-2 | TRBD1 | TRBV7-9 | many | CASSLADRDYGYTF | TGTGCCAGCAGCTTAGCAGACAGGGACTATGGCTACACCTTC
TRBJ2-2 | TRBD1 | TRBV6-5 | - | CASSYPGTGNTGELFF | TGTGCCAGCAGTTACCCCGGGACAGGGAACACCGGGGAGCTGTTTTTT
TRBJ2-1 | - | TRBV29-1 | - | CSVVTYNEQFF | TGCAGCGTCGTTACGTATAATGAGCAGTTCTTC
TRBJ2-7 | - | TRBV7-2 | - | CASSLAGTSDYEQYF | TGTGCCAGCAGCTTAGCTGGGACCTCGGACTACGAGCAGTACTTC
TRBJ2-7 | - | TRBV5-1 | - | CASSLRVTPYEQYF | TGCGCCAGCAGCCTCAGGGTTACCCCCTACGAGCAGTACTTC
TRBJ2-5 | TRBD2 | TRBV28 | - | CASSFLAGQFEEQYF | TGTGCCAGCAGTTTTCTAGCGGGCCAATTCGAGGAGCAGTACTTC
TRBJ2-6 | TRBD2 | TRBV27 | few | CASATSGQSGGANVLTF | TGTGCCAGCGCAACTAGCGGGCAATCCGGGGGGGCCAACGTCCTGACTTTC